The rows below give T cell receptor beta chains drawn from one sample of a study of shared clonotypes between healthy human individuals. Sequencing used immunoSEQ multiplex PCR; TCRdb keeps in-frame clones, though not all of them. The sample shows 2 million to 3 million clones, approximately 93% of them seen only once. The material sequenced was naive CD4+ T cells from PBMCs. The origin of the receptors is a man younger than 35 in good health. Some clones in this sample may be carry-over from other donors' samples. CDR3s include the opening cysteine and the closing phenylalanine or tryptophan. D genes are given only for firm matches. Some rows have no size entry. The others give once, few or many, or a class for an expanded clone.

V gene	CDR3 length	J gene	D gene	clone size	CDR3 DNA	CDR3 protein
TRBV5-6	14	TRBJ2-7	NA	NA	TGTGCCAGCAGCCGTGGGGGGATAACCTACGAGCAGTACTTC	CASSRGGITYEQYF
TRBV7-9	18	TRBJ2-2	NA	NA	TGTGCCAGCAGGTCCCGCCCGGCGGAGGGACCGAACACCGGGGAGCTGTTTTTT	CASRSRPAEGPNTGELFF
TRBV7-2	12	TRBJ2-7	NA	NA	TGTGCCAGCAGCTTACTTGGATACGAGCAGTACTTC	CASSLLGYEQYF
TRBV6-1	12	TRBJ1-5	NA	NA	TGTGCCACCGCATTTGGTGCTCAGCCCCAGCATTTT	CATAFGAQPQHF
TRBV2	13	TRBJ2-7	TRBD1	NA	TGTGCCAGCAGTGAAGAGGGGGCGAGCGAGCAGTACTTC	CASSEEGASEQYF
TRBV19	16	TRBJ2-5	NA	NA	TGTGCCAGTAGTCCCCGTCACGGGGGTCCCTTGGAGACCCAGTACTTC	CASSPRHGGPLETQYF
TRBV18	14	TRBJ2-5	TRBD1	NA	TGTGCCAGCTCACGACAGGGCCCCCTCGAGACCCAGTACTTC	CASSRQGPLETQYF
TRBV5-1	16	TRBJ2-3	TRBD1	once	TGCGCCAGCAGCGCCTTGGGACAGTCTAGCACAGATACGCAGTATTTT	CASSALGQSSTDTQYF
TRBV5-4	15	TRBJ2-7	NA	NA	TGTGCCAGCAGCTTGGGACTAGTGAGTCTGTACGAGCAGTACTTC	CASSLGLVSLYEQYF
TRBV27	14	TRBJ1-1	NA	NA	TGTGCCAGCAGCCCTTACGGATCTATTAGTGAAGCTTTCTTT	CASSPYGSISEAFF
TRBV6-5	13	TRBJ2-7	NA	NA	TGTGCCAGCAGTTCGGACCTTGGGAACGAGCAGTACTTC	CASSSDLGNEQYF
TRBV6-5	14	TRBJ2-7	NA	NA	TGTGCCAGCAGTTACTCGGGCCGAGTAAAAGAGCAGTACTTC	CASSYSGRVKEQYF
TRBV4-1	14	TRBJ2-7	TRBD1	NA	TGCGCCAGCAGCCGAGACAGGGGTAACGACGAGCAGTACTTC	CASSRDRGNDEQYF
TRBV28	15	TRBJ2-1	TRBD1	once	TGTGCCAGCGGCCGGACAGGGGGCCCCTACAATGAGCAGTTCTTC	CASGRTGGPYNEQFF
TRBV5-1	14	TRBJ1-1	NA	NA	TGCGCCAGCAGCTTGCGGGCGGTTAACACTGAAGCTTTCTTT	CASSLRAVNTEAFF
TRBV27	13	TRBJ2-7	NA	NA	TGTGCCAGCAGTTGGGGGCTACTGTACGAGCAGTACTTC	CASSWGLLYEQYF
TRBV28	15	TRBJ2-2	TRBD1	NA	TGTGCCAGCAGTGACCGGACAGGGATCACCGGGGAGCTGTTTTTT	CASSDRTGITGELFF
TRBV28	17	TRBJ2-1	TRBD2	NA	TGTGCCAGCAGTTCGGATAGCGGGGGATTCTCCTACAATGAGCAGTTCTTC	CASSSDSGGFSYNEQFF
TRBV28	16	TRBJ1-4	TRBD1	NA	TGTGCCAGCACCAACTCCCAGGGGGCCCCTAATGAAAAACTGTTTTTT	CASTNSQGAPNEKLFF
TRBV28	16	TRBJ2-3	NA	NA	TGTGCCAGCAGTCCCCTGATGTCAGGCTACACAGATACGCAGTATTTT	CASSPLMSGYTDTQYF
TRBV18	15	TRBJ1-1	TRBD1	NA	TGTGCCAGCTCGACAGGGCGTTTTGGGTACACTGAAGCTTTCTTT	CASSTGRFGYTEAFF
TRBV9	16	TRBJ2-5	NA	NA	TGTGCCAGCAGCGTAGGGTCCGGGGAAGGGGGAGAGACCCAGTACTTC	CASSVGSGEGGETQYF
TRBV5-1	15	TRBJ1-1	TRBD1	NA	TGCGCCAGCAGCTCATTAGGGACAGGGAGGACTGAAGCTTTCTTT	CASSSLGTGRTEAFF
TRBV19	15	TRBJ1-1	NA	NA	TGTGCCAGCCGACTACTTGATGGACATTACCCTGAAGCTTTCTTT	CASRLLDGHYPEAFF
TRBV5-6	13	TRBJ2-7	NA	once	TGTGCCAGCAGCTCTAAACTCAAAGACGCGCAGTACTTC	CASSSKLKDAQYF
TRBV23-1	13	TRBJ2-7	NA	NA	TGCGCCAGCATAACCAGGGTGGAACACGAGCAGTACTTC	CASITRVEHEQYF
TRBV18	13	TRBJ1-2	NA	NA	TGTGCCAGCTCAGGGGGCCCCAACTATGGCTACACCTTC	CASSGGPNYGYTF